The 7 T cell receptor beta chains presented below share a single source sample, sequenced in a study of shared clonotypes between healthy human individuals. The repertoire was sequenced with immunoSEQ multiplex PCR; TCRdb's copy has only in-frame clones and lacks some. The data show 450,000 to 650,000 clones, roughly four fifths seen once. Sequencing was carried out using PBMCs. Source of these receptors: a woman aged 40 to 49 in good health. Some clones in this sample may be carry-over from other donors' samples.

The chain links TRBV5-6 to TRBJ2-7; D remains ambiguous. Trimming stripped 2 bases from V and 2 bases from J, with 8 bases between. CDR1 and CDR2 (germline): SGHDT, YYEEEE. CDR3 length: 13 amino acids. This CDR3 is CASSFGRTYEQYF. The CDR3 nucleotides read TGTGCCAGCAGCTTCGGGCGGACCTACGAGCAGTACTTC. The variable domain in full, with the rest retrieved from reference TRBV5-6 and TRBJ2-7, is DAGVTQSPTHLIKTRGQQVTLRCSPKSGHDTVSWYQQALGQGPQFIFQYYEEEERQRGNFPDRFSGHQFPNYSSELNVNALLLGDSALYLCASSFGRTYEQYFGPGTRLTVT.

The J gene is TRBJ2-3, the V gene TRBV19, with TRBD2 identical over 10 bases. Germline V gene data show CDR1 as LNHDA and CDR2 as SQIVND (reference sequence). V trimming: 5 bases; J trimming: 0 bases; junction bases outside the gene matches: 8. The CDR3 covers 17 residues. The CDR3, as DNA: TGTGCCAGTAGTCCTAGGGAGACTAGCGGGAGCACAGATACGCAGTATTTT. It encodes CASSPRETSGSTDTQYF.

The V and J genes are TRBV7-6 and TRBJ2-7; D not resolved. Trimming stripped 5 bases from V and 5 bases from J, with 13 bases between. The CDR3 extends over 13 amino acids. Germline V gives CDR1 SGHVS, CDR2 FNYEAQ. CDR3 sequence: CASSPFARDEQYF. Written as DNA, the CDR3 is TGTGCCAGCAGCCCCTTTGCCCGCGACGAGCAGTACTTC.

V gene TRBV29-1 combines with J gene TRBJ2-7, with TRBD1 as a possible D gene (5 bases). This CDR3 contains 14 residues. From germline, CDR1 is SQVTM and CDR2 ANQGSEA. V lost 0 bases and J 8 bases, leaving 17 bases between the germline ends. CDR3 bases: TGCAGCGTTGAAGAAAGGGGCACGACATACCAGCAGTACTTC. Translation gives CSVEERGTTYQQYF.

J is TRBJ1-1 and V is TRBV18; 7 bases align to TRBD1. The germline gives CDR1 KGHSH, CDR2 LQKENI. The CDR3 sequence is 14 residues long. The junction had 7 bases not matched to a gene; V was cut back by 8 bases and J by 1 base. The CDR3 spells CASRTGEGNTEAFF. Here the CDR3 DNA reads TGTGCCAGCAGAACAGGGGAGGGGAACACTGAAGCTTTCTTT.

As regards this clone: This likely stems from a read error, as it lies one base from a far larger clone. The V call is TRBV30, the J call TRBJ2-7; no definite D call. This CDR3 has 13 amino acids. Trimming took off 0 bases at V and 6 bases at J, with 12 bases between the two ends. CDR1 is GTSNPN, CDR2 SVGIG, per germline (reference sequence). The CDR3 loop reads CAWSVSSESEQYF. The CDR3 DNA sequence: TGTGCCTGGAGTGTGTCCTCCGAAAGCGAGCAGTACTTC.

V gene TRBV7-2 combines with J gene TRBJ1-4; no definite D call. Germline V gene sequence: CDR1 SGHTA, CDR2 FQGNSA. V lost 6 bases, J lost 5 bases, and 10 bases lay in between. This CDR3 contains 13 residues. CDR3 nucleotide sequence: TGTGCCAGCAGGATCGGATTGAATGAAAAACTGTTTTTT. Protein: CASRIGLNEKLFF. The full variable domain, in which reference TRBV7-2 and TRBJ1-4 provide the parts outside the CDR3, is GAGVSQSPSNKVTEKGKDVELRCDPISGHTALYWYRQSLGQGLEFLIYFQGNSAPDKSGLPSDRFSAERTGGSVSTLTIQRTQQEDSAVYLCASRIGLNEKLFFGSGTQLSVL.